This TCR beta chain originates from a study of blood T cells in healthy people across ages. Germline CDR1 reads MNHNY; CDR2 reads SVGAGI (reference sequence). The CDR3 is 14 amino acids. The V end lost 6 bases, the J end lost 0 bases, and 8 bases lay between the germline ends. The use of a sample-barcoded 5' primer and a J-beta primer mix characterized a second PCR of roughly 6 to 12 cycles. MiXCR, run by TCRdb on the 5' RACE reads, gives a single entry per CDR3 protein. The sample records approximately 600,000 distinct CDR3 sequences, roughly 58% being singletons. The origin of this receptor is a man in his 60s in good health. The rearrangement joins TRBV6-6 to TRBJ1-4; no clear D gene. The source material was blood. CDR3 sequence: CASRTSATNEKLFF. DNA for the CDR3: TGTGCCAGCAGGACGAGCGCAACTAATGAAAAACTGTTTTTT.